Listed below are T cell receptor beta chains from one sample, sequenced in a study of spatial heterogeneity in lung cancer. TCRdb fed the 5' RACE reads into MiXCR, producing one record per CDR3 protein. The profile shows about 75,000 distinct CDR3 sequences, about 14% of them singletons. The sequences come from PBMCs, collected at surgery. The origin of the receptors is a male donor with early-stage non-small cell lung cancer. Both conserved end residues are part of each CDR3. The D gene is left open where the match is weak. The size entry is marked missing in some rows and otherwise reads once, few, many or a size class.

j_gene | v_gene | abundance | len | d_gene | CDR3nt | CDR3aa
TRBJ2-2 | TRBV9 | few | 17 | TRBD2 | TGTGCCAGCAGCGCCCTAGCAGGGACTAGCGTGACCGGGGAGCTGTTTTTT | CASSALAGTSVTGELFF
TRBJ2-1 | TRBV5-1 | few | 13 | . | TGCGCCAGCAGCTTGGACCTACTAGCCGGAAAGTTCTTC | CASSLDLLAGKFF
TRBJ1-1 | TRBV27 | . | 12 | TRBD1 | TGTGCCAGCAGTTGGACGGGACAGGCTTTCCTTTTT | CASSWTGQAFLF
TRBJ2-5 | TRBV15 | many | 15 | . | TGTGCCACCAGCAGAGAAAAAAACAGTCAAGAGACCCAGTACTTC | CATSREKNSQETQYF
TRBJ1-1 | TRBV5-6 | . | 16 | . | TGTGCCAGCAGCTTGAAATTCAGACAGCCGAACACTGAAGCTTTCTTT | CASSLKFRQPNTEAFF
TRBJ2-3 | TRBV29-1 | many | 13 | . | TGCAGCGTCGGCCCCTCGGGCACAGATACGCAGTATTTT | CSVGPSGTDTQYF
TRBJ1-2 | TRBV2 | many | 13 | . | TGTGCCAGCAGTGATCCCGGGGAATATGGCTACACCTTC | CASSDPGEYGYTF
TRBJ1-2 | TRBV29-1 | . | 12 | . | TGCAGCGTTGATAGACAGGCGTATGGCTACACCTTC | CSVDRQAYGYTF
TRBJ2-3 | TRBV20-1 | many | 12 | . | TGCAGTGCACTGAGTAGAGCAGATACGCAGTATTTT | CSALSRADTQYF
TRBJ1-1 | TRBV20-1 | . | 13 | . | TGCAGTGCTACCCTCGGGGGAGTCACTGAAGCTTTCTTT | CSATLGGVTEAFF
TRBJ2-2 | TRBV20-1 | . | 15 | TRBD2 | TGCAGTGCTACCTCAGGGAGGGCGAACACCGGGGAGCTGTTTTTT | CSATSGRANTGELFF
TRBJ1-6 | TRBV5-1 | . | 14 | . | TGCGCCAGCAGCTTGGGCGGTCCTAGAACACCCCTCCACTTT | CASSLGGPRTPLHF
TRBJ2-1 | TRBV24-1 | few | 14 | TRBD2 | TGTGCCACCAGTGATCCCACTAGCGTCAATGAGCAGTTCTTC | CATSDPTSVNEQFF
TRBJ1-2 | TRBV24-1 | few | 15 | TRBD1 | TGTGCCACCAGTGATCCTGGCAGGGGGCTGGATGGCTACACCTTC | CATSDPGRGLDGYTF
TRBJ2-1 | TRBV7-6 | . | 16 | TRBD2 | TGTGCCAGCAGCTTAGGTCCGGGACTAGCGGGAAACGAGCAGTTCTTC | CASSLGPGLAGNEQFF
TRBJ2-6 | TRBV16 | few | 16 | . | TGTGCCAGCAGCCAATTGGACAGCTCTGGGGCCAACGTCCTGACTTTC | CASSQLDSSGANVLTF
TRBJ2-1 | TRBV14 | few | 12 | . | TGTGCCAGCAGCCAAGACTACAATGAGCAGTTCTTC | CASSQDYNEQFF
TRBJ2-3 | TRBV6-1 | . | 16 | . | TGTGCCAGCAGTGATCTGGACTACCCTAGCACAGATACGCAGTATTTT | CASSDLDYPSTDTQYF
TRBJ2-3 | TRBV9 | . | 17 | . | TGTGCCAGCAGCGCGGGACCGGTCCTCGCTCACACAGATACGCAGTATTTT | CASSAGPVLAHTDTQYF
TRBJ1-5 | TRBV3-1 | few | 18 | . | TGTGCCAGCAGCCAAGCCCGGGGACTAGCTCACGCCGAAGATACGCAGCATTTT | CASSQARGLAHAEDTQHF
TRBJ2-7 | TRBV3-1 | . | 12 | TRBD1 | TGTGCCAGCGGGACAGGCTCCTACGAGCAGTACTTC | CASGTGSYEQYF
TRBJ2-2 | TRBV3-1 | many | 14 | . | TGTGCCAGCAGCCAAAGAGCGGTACCCGGGGAGCTGTTTTTT | CASSQRAVPGELFF
TRBJ2-5 | TRBV5-4 | . | 14 | TRBD1 | TGTGCCAGCAGCTTGACAGGGGCCCAAGAGACCCAGTACTTC | CASSLTGAQETQYF
TRBJ1-1 | TRBV12-3/TRBV12-4 | many | 16 | . | TGTGCCAGCAGTTTCGGTCTTCTGATTGTTAACACTGAAGCTTTCTTT | CASSFGLLIVNTEAFF
TRBJ2-5 | TRBV7-7 | few | 14 | . | TGTGCTAGCAGCCGAGGGGGGGACCAAGAGACCCAGTACTTC | CASSRGGDQETQYF
TRBJ1-1 | TRBV4-3 | few | 14 | . | TGCGCCAGCAGCCAAGCCTGGGGCAGCACTGAAGCTTTCTTT | CASSQAWGSTEAFF
TRBJ1-1 | TRBV12-3/TRBV12-4 | . | 17 | . | TGTGCCAGCAGTAGCCCCAGGCGTCGGGGCGGAAACACTGAAGCTTTCTTT | CASSSPRRRGGNTEAFF
TRBJ1-2 | TRBV3-1 | few | 14 | . | TGTGCCAGCAGCCTCGAAGGGAGGAAGGATGGCTACACCTTC | CASSLEGRKDGYTF
TRBJ2-1 | TRBV12-3/TRBV12-4 | . | 16 | TRBD2 | TGTGCCAGCAGTAAAACGGGACTAGCGGGAGCCAATGAGCAGTTCTTC | CASSKTGLAGANEQFF
TRBJ2-7 | TRBV20-1 | . | 14 | TRBD2 | TGCAGTGCTACGCCGGGGGGGCAGATCTACGAGCAGTACTTC | CSATPGGQIYEQYF
TRBJ1-3 | TRBV11-2 | few | 16 | . | TGTGCCAGCAGCCTCCCCCATTGGGGGGATGGAAACACCATATATTTT | CASSLPHWGDGNTIYF
TRBJ2-1 | TRBV10-3 | many | 15 | TRBD2 | TGTGCCAGCTCCGGGACTAGCGGGAGAAGTAATGAGCAGTTCTTC | CASSGTSGRSNEQFF
TRBJ2-1 | TRBV7-2 | many | 15 | . | TGTGCCAGCAGCCCTACGGCGGGGTCCGCCAATGAGCAGTTCTTC | CASSPTAGSANEQFF
TRBJ2-3 | TRBV12-3/TRBV12-4 | many | 15 | . | TGTGCCAGCAGCGCCTGGGGGAAAGGGACAGATACGCAGTATTTT | CASSAWGKGTDTQYF
TRBJ1-5 | TRBV6-6 | many | 15 | . | TGTGCCAGCAGTTACGGGGGGATAGCCAATCAGCCCCAGCATTTT | CASSYGGIANQPQHF
TRBJ2-4 | TRBV6-5 | many | 13 | . | TGTGCCAGCAGTTACTCGGGGGAAAACATTCAGTACTTC | CASSYSGENIQYF
TRBJ2-1 | TRBV3-1 | . | 14 | . | TGTGCCAGCAGCCAAGGCCCCCCTTCCGTTGAGCAGTTCTTC | CASSQGPPSVEQFF
TRBJ1-2 | TRBV15 | . | 17 | TRBD1 | TGTGCCACCAGCAAGCCGGGGACAGGGGGCTATGGCTATGGCTACACCTTC | CATSKPGTGGYGYGYTF
TRBJ1-1 | TRBV28 | . | 17 | . | TGTGCCAGCAGTTTATCTGCGGGAATTGGGATGAACACTGAAGCTTTCTTT | CASSLSAGIGMNTEAFF
TRBJ2-7 | TRBV7-9 | few | 14 | TRBD1 | TGTGCCAGCAGCTTCCGGGACAGGCCCTACGAGCAGTACTTC | CASSFRDRPYEQYF
TRBJ1-2 | TRBV10-3 | many | 13 | TRBD1 | TGTGCCATCGGGGCGGGACAGCCTTATGGCTACACCTTC | CAIGAGQPYGYTF
TRBJ2-3 | TRBV5-4 | few | 16 | TRBD2 | TGTGCCAGCAGGCCGGGGGGGGCAGGGGGCACAGATACGCAGTATTTT | CASRPGGAGGTDTQYF
TRBJ1-5 | TRBV7-2 | . | 16 | . | TGTGCCAGCAGCTTGATCGGCAGGGTGGCTGGACAGCCCCAGCATTTT | CASSLIGRVAGQPQHF
TRBJ2-7 | TRBV18 | few | 14 | . | TGTGCCAGCTCACCACCGGGTAGGCCCTACGAGCAGTACTTC | CASSPPGRPYEQYF
TRBJ1-5 | TRBV19 | . | 15 | . | TGTGCCAGTAGTACTCCGGGACACCGCAATCAGCCCCAGCATTTT | CASSTPGHRNQPQHF
TRBJ2-7 | TRBV5-6 | . | 15 | TRBD2 | TGTGCCAGCAGCTGGAGCGGGAGGCCTACCTACGAGCAGTACTTC | CASSWSGRPTYEQYF
TRBJ2-5 | TRBV5-6 | few | 16 | . | TGTGCCAGCAGCTTGGCTCCCAATGACAGGCAAGAGACCCAGTACTTC | CASSLAPNDRQETQYF
TRBJ1-4 | TRBV29-1 | . | 12 | . | TGCAGCGTTGAGGAAGGGGATGAAAAACTGTTTTTT | CSVEEGDEKLFF
TRBJ2-1 | TRBV3-1 | . | 15 | . | TGTGCCAGCAGCCAAGATGGGGGCAGGGTGAATGAGCAGTTCTTC | CASSQDGGRVNEQFF
TRBJ2-1 | TRBV4-3 | few | 12 | . | TGCGCCAGCAGCCAAGGGGCGGGTGAGCAGTTCTTC | CASSQGAGEQFF
TRBJ2-3 | TRBV6-1 | few | 16 | TRBD2 | TGTGCCAGCAGTCCCCTGCCTAGCGGCAGCACAGATACGCAGTATTTT | CASSPLPSGSTDTQYF
TRBJ1-2 | TRBV29-1 | . | 11 | . | TGCAGCGTTGTATCTGGGTTAGGCTACACCTTC | CSVVSGLGYTF
TRBJ1-1 | TRBV27 | once | 14 | . | TGTGCCAGCAGTTTTCCCCCGGGGGACACTGAAGCTTTCTTT | CASSFPPGDTEAFF